The 2 T cell receptor beta chains reported below all come from one sample, sequenced in a study of blood T cell repertoires in COVID-19. Profiled with immunoSEQ multiplex PCR; TCRdb holds only in-frame clones, not every one. This table has fewer than 30,000 clones, 85% appearing once. Sequencing was done on a sample of peripheral blood. These receptors all stem from a human donor in a cohort sampled during active COVID-19.

This chain joins TRBV9 and TRBJ1-4; no reliable D call. Trimming pared 1 base from V and 8 bases from J, leaving 9 bases between. This CDR3 is 13 amino acids long. The V gene's germline CDR1 is SGDLS and CDR2 YYNGEE. Here the CDR3 reads CASSVSGEEKLFF. CDR3 sequence (DNA): TGTGCCAGCAGCGTATCCGGGGAGGAAAAACTGTTTTTT. The variable domain in full, completed from reference TRBV9 and TRBJ1-4, reads DSGVTQTPKHLITATGQRVTLRCSPRSGDLSVYWYQQSLDQGLQFLIQYYNGEERAKGNILERFSAQQFPDLHSELNLSSLELGDSALYFCASSVSGEEKLFFGSGTQLSVL.

The V call is TRBV6-2 or TRBV6-3, the J call TRBJ2-5, with D unclear. Germline-derived CDR1 and CDR2 are MNHEY and SVGEGT. The CDR3 is 14 residues long. Deletions cut 6 bases from V and 7 bases from J, with 18 bases between. CDR3 DNA: TGTGCCAGCAGCACCGGGTCTCTCTCTCGGACCCAGTACTTC. Translated, it gives CASSTGSLSRTQYF.